These 5 T cell receptor beta chains were all obtained from the same sample, sequenced in a study of T cell changes during pregnancy in multiple sclerosis. This table comes from immunoSEQ multiplex PCR, and its TCRdb copy is limited to in-frame clones, with some not included. The table has under 70,000 clones, 91% seen once. Sample: peripheral blood, taken in the third trimester of pregnancy. These receptors originate from a female donor in good health, enrolled as a control in a pregnancy study.

The V gene is TRBV6-5, the J gene TRBJ1-4; perhaps TRBD1 as D (5 bases). The V gene lost 5 bases and the J gene lost 4 bases, with 11 bases spanning the gap. CDR1 and CDR2 (germline): MNHEY, SVGAGI. The CDR3 has 14 amino acids. In DNA, the CDR3 is TGTGCCAGCAGTGGACCCGGGGGTAATGAAAAACTGTTTTTT. Translating gives CASSGPGGNEKLFF.

This clone was recorded once. DNA of the CDR3: TGTGCCAGCAGCCCAGGACAGGGGTTCGCCACTGAAGCTTTCTTT. Residues: CASSPGQGFATEAFF. The chain links TRBV6-1 to TRBJ1-1, with 9 bases fitting TRBD1. Trimming cost V 6 bases and J 4 bases; bases outside gene matches: 9. CDR1 is MNHNS and CDR2 is SASEGT in the germline V gene. This CDR3 contains 15 residues.

The genes are TRBV5-4 and TRBJ2-3; TRBD1 matches at 8 bases. The CDR3 has 16 residues. V was clipped by 4 bases and J by 4 bases; unmatched bases: 11. Germline CDR1 is SGHNT and CDR2 is YYREEE (reference sequence). The CDR3 spells CASSRHDRGSADTQYF. The CDR3 bases are TGTGCCAGCAGCCGTCACGACAGGGGATCGGCAGATACGCAGTATTTT.

The chain joins TRBV23-1 to TRBJ2-5, with D possibly matching TRBD2 (5 bases). TRBV23-1 is treated as an ORF (open reading frame) with a function not yet certain. Trimming took 6 bases from V and 4 from J, leaving 18 bases between them. The CDR3 is 15 residues long. The CDR3 reads CASSQRPGLGETQYF. The CDR3 DNA reads as TGCGCCAGCAGCCAAAGACCGGGATTGGGAGAGACCCAGTACTTC.

Here the CDR3 DNA reads TGTGCCAGCAGCTTATACAGGAACACCGGGGAGCTGTTTTTT. Residues: CASSLYRNTGELFF. The V gene is TRBV11-3, the J gene TRBJ2-2; D is undetermined. Germline V CDR1 and CDR2: SGHNT, YENEEA. V lost 2 bases and J 1 base, leaving 5 bases between the germline ends. The length of the CDR3 is 14 residues.